Presented here are 30 T cell receptor beta chains from one specimen sequenced in a study of identical twins. Each CDR3 protein gets one entry after TCRdb re-called the 5' RACE reads with MiXCR. The table shows about 450,000 distinct CDR3 sequences, with about 18% occurring only once. The specimen sequenced was naive T cells sorted from blood. Every receptor here comes from a man in his fifties in good health.

This clonotype has just one count. It may be a read error: a sequence one base away is much more abundant. The chain combines TRBV29-1 with TRBJ2-2; TRBD1 matches at 9 bases. Germline CDR1 SQVTM, CDR2 ANQGSEA. This CDR3 has 15 residues. V was clipped by 5 bases and J by 4 bases; unmatched bases: 8. For the CDR3, the DNA is TGCAGCGTTCATACAGGGGGCATGGGCACCGGGGAGCTGTTTTTT. It yields the protein CSVHTGGMGTGELFF.

This clonotype was seen repeatedly, ten times or more. V and J are TRBV6-5 and TRBJ2-7; 10 nucleotides line up with TRBD1. The germline V gene encodes CDR1 MNHEY and CDR2 SVGAGI. The CDR3 consists of 13 residues. Unmatched junction bases numbered 0, after V lost 0 bases and J lost 7 bases. CDR3 amino acids: CASSYSGQGEQYF. For the CDR3, the DNA is TGTGCCAGCAGTTACTCGGGACAGGGGGAGCAGTACTTC.

This clonotype was counted only a few times. The rearrangement joins TRBV5-1 to TRBJ2-1; D is ambiguous. V gave up 4 bases and J gave up 0 bases, with 11 bases separating them. Germline loops: CDR1 SGHRS, CDR2 YFSETQ. The CDR3 spans 15 residues. The CDR3 region is CASSASSSSYNEQFF. The CDR3, as DNA: TGCGCCAGCAGCGCCAGCAGTAGCTCCTACAATGAGCAGTTCTTC.

This clonotype was observed at least ten times. The chain combines TRBV28 with TRBJ2-7, with D unclear. Looked up from germline, CDR1 is MDHEN and CDR2 is SYDVKM. V lost 9 bases and J lost 2, with 14 bases in between. This CDR3 has 13 amino acids. The CDR3 here is CASTSGITYEQYF. Written as DNA, the CDR3 is TGTGCCAGTACCTCAGGAATCACCTACGAGCAGTACTTC.

The genes are TRBV4-3 and TRBJ2-2; TRBD2 might be the D (5 bases). This CDR3 is 14 amino acids long. V lost 5 bases and J lost 4, with 11 bases in between. CDR1 and CDR2 (germline): LGHNA, YSLEER. In DNA form, the CDR3 reads TGCGCCAGCAGCACATTAACTAGCACCGGGGAGCTGTTTTTT. As protein: CASSTLTSTGELFF.

This clonotype was detected ten times or more. The chain has TRBV6-2 or TRBV6-3 and TRBJ1-2; D ambiguous. The CDR3 runs 12 residues. V was pared by 6 bases and J by 3 bases, with 8 bases between. In germline, CDR1 is MNHEY, CDR2 SVGEGT. The CDR3 DNA follows: TGTGCCAGCAGAACAGTAGACTATGGCTACACCTTC. It is translated as CASRTVDYGYTF.

CDR3 nucleotide sequence: TGCGCCAGCAGCTTGTCAGCCGCGGGTTGGGAAACTGAAGCTTTCTTT. Protein sequence: CASSLSAAGWETEAFF. The chain links TRBV5-1 to TRBJ1-1; no definite D call. V was cut by 1 base and J by 5 bases, with 18 bases left in between. The CDR3 runs 16 residues. Per the germline V gene, CDR1 is SGHRS and CDR2 is YFSETQ.

The rearrangement links TRBV6-2 or TRBV6-3 to TRBJ2-1; 9 positions agree with TRBD1. Germline V gives CDR1 MNHEY, CDR2 SVGEGT. This CDR3 comprises 13 residues. Trimming took 7 bases from V and 7 from J; bases not matched to a gene: 5. The CDR3 is CASKQGASNEQFF. The CDR3 bases are TGTGCCAGCAAACAGGGGGCTTCAAATGAGCAGTTCTTC.

The sample holds a few counts of this clonotype. The chain links TRBV7-2 to TRBJ2-7; 9 positions agree with TRBD2. The V and J ends lost 1 base and 2 bases, in that order; junction bases with no gene match: 6. CDR1 is SGHTA and CDR2 is FQGNSA in the germline V gene. The CDR3 length is 16 residues. The CDR3 DNA is TGTGCCAGCAGCTTAGTATTTAGCGGGGGCACCTACGAGCAGTACTTC. Protein: CASSLVFSGGTYEQYF. The full variable domain, completed using reference TRBV7-2 and TRBJ2-7, is GAGVSQSPSNKVTEKGKDVELRCDPISGHTALYWYRQSLGQGLEFLIYFQGNSAPDKSGLPSDRFSAERTGGSVSTLTIQRTQQEDSAVYLCASSLVFSGGTYEQYFGPGTRLTVT.

The V call is TRBV20-1, the J call TRBJ1-5; 7 nucleotides match TRBD1. Germline loops: CDR1 DFQATT, CDR2 SNEGSKA (reference sequence). Germline trimming cut 3 bases from V and 4 bases from J; bases unmatched to any gene: 9. The CDR3 totals 15 residues. Here the CDR3 reads CSASQGGFTNQPQHF. CDR3 coding DNA: TGCAGTGCTAGTCAGGGGGGGTTTACGAATCAGCCCCAGCATTTT.

The table lists this clonotype with many counts. This chain uses TRBV15 with TRBJ2-3; D remains ambiguous. Trimming took off 4 bases at V and 2 bases at J, with 13 bases between the two ends. CDR3 length: 15 residues. From germline, CDR1 is LNHNV and CDR2 YYDKDF (reference sequence). The CDR3 is CATSIVLGNTDTQYF. Here the CDR3 DNA reads TGTGCCACCAGCATAGTACTGGGGAACACAGATACGCAGTATTTT.

This clonotype was counted a few times. This chain uses TRBV5-1 with TRBJ2-7; 7 nucleotides agree with TRBD1. The CDR3 spans 12 residues. Germline V CDR1 and CDR2: SGHRS, YFSETQ. Germline trimming cut 6 bases from V and 6 bases from J; bases unmatched to any gene: 6. CDR3 amino acids: CASTQTGIEQYF. In DNA, the CDR3 is TGCGCCAGCACCCAGACAGGGATCGAGCAGTACTTC.

This clonotype showed up just once. This chain uses TRBV28 with TRBJ2-4; D not certain. Trimming shortened V by 3 bases and J by 3 bases, and 9 bases separated the two germline ends. There are 14 residues in the CDR3. Germline CDR1 and CDR2: MDHEN and SYDVKM. CDR3 residues: CASSFLVSKNIQYF. CDR3 sequence (DNA): TGTGCCAGCAGTTTTCTGGTCAGCAAAAACATTCAGTACTTC. Complete variable domain (other parts from reference TRBV28 and TRBJ2-4): DVKVTQSSRYLVKRTGEKVFLECVQDMDHENMFWYRQDPGLGLRLIYFSYDVKMKEKGDIPEGYSVSREKKERFSLILESASTNQTSMYLCASSFLVSKNIQYFGAGTRLSVL.

The CDR3 spells CASSVEFRGAQNTEAFF. The CDR3 DNA sequence: TGTGCCAGCAGCGTAGAATTTCGCGGCGCGCAGAACACTGAAGCTTTCTTT. This chain connects TRBV9 to TRBJ1-1; D is undetermined. V was clipped by 0 bases and J by 1 base, with 16 bases between them. The germline CDR1 and CDR2 sequences are SGDLS and YYNGEE. The CDR3 extends over 17 amino acids.

The CDR3 here is CASSPSWTVRNTGELFF. The CDR3 DNA follows: TGTGCCAGCAGCCCCTCCTGGACAGTACGAAACACCGGGGAGCTGTTTTTT. The chain carries TRBV5-5 and TRBJ2-2, with D possibly TRBD1 on 6 matching bases. Deletions cut 4 bases from V and 2 bases from J, with 18 bases between. Germline CDR1 and CDR2: SGHKS and YYEKEE (reference sequence). CDR3 length: 17 residues.

This clonotype occurred many times. J is TRBJ2-1 and V is TRBV7-6; D not certain. From germline, CDR1 is SGHVS and CDR2 FNYEAQ. The CDR3 has 17 residues. Trimming stripped 2 bases from V and 0 bases from J, with 14 bases between. CDR3 DNA sequence: TGTGCCAGCAGCTTATCGGTAGGGTCCGCCTCCTACAATGAGCAGTTCTTC. Its protein is CASSLSVGSASYNEQFF.

The chain links TRBV15 to TRBJ1-2; D might be TRBD1 (6 bases). V was clipped by 5 bases and J by 8 bases, with 15 bases between them. Germline V lookup: CDR1 LNHNV, CDR2 YYDKDF (reference sequence). This CDR3 has 13 amino acids. The CDR3 DNA sequence: TGTGCCACCAGCGAGGGGGGGTCCTACGGCTACACCTTC. Translated, it gives CATSEGGSYGYTF.

This clonotype was seen a handful of times. The V gene is TRBV4-1, the J gene TRBJ2-7; 9 nucleotides agree with TRBD1. The V segment lost 4 bases and the J segment 7 bases; nucleotides outside the gene matches: 14. The CDR3 is 16 residues long. Germline CDR1 is MGHRA and CDR2 is YSYEKL. This chain's CDR3 is CASSPLTGQGKLEQYF. The DNA of the CDR3 is TGCGCCAGCAGCCCGTTGACAGGACAGGGGAAGTTGGAGCAGTACTTC.

The J gene is TRBJ2-7, the V gene TRBV2, with TRBD2 identical over 9 bases. Germline CDR1 is SNHLY and CDR2 is FYNNEI. Unmatched junction bases numbered 3, after V lost 9 bases and J lost 3 bases. The CDR3 sequence is 12 residues long. The CDR3 DNA reads as TGTGCCAGTGGACTAGCGTTCTACGAGCAGTACTTC. It is translated as CASGLAFYEQYF.

This clonotype appeared a few times. This chain uses TRBV9 with TRBJ2-7; D not resolved. Per the germline V gene, CDR1 is SGDLS and CDR2 is YYNGEE. The CDR3 extends over 13 amino acids. Trimming removed 3 bases from V and 7 bases from J, with 14 bases in between. CDR3 loop: CASSAGLFEEQYF. DNA for the CDR3: TGTGCCAGCAGCGCGGGCCTATTTGAGGAGCAGTACTTC.

This clonotype was detected many times. The gene calls are TRBV5-6 and TRBJ1-1; D call uncertain. Germline values: CDR1 SGHDT, CDR2 YYEEEE. The CDR3 contains 15 residues. Trimming removed 1 base at V and 0 bases at J, with 10 bases between. The CDR3 region has the DNA TGTGCCAGCAGCTTGAAAGGATTCATGAACACTGAAGCTTTCTTT. It yields the protein CASSLKGFMNTEAFF.

This clonotype was picked up a small number of times. This chain links TRBV7-8 with TRBJ2-5; D gene ambiguous. Trimming left V 1 base short and J 1 base short, with 10 bases between. Germline V gene sequence: CDR1 SGHVS, CDR2 FQNEAQ. The CDR3 consists of 15 residues. The CDR3 sequence: CASSLVGTAQETQYF. The DNA for the CDR3 is TGTGCCAGCAGCTTAGTAGGTACAGCCCAAGAGACCCAGTACTTC.

This clonotype has at least ten counts. The chain has TRBV10-3 and TRBJ2-2, with TRBD1 identical over 8 bases. Germline CDR1 ENHRY, CDR2 SYGVKD. The CDR3 covers 14 residues. V shed 7 bases and J 3 bases; nucleotides not matched to a gene: 4. The CDR3 region is CAINTGGDTGELFF. Written as DNA, the CDR3 is TGTGCCATCAACACAGGGGGAGACACCGGGGAGCTGTTTTTT.

Only a few counts were recorded for this clonotype. This sequence joins TRBV5-1 and TRBJ2-7, with 7 bases aligning to TRBD1. Germline trimming cut 3 bases from V and 3 bases from J; bases unmatched to any gene: 6. This CDR3 is built from 14 residues. CDR1 is SGHRS, CDR2 YFSETQ, per germline. The CDR3 nucleotides read TGCGCCAGCAGCTCCAGGGACAGAATCTACGAGCAGTACTTC. This encodes CASSSRDRIYEQYF.

This clonotype was observed at least ten times. The rearrangement joins TRBV10-3 to TRBJ2-2, with D hard to call. CDR1 is ENHRY, CDR2 SYGVKD, per germline. The CDR3 sequence is 13 residues long. Trimming cost V 6 bases and J 8 bases, with 13 bases left between them. The CDR3 sequence is CAISASPIGELFF. In nucleotides, the CDR3 is TGTGCCATCAGCGCCTCCCCGATTGGGGAGCTGTTTTTT.

The chain recombines TRBV2 with TRBJ2-5; D is unresolved. Germline V gene data show CDR1 as SNHLY and CDR2 as FYNNEI. V was clipped by 7 bases and J by 5 bases, with 14 bases between them. The CDR3 sequence is 13 residues long. The CDR3: CASKDWVPETQYF. The DNA for the CDR3 is TGTGCCAGCAAAGACTGGGTACCTGAGACCCAGTACTTC. Full variable domain (missing parts from reference TRBV2 and TRBJ2-5): EPEVTQTPSHQVTQMGQEVILRCVPISNHLYFYWYRQILGQKVEFLVSFYNNEISEKSEIFDDQFSVERPDGSNFTLKIRSTKLEDSAMYFCASKDWVPETQYFGPGTRLLVL.

This clonotype was recorded a few times. The chain joins TRBV6-2 or TRBV6-3 to TRBJ2-1, with D possibly being TRBD2 (5 bases). The CDR3 is made up of 14 amino acids. Germline assignment: CDR1 MNHEY and CDR2 SVGEGT. V lost 6 bases and J 4 bases, leaving 13 bases between the germline ends. The CDR3: CASSRPGKYNEQFF. CDR3 DNA sequence: TGTGCCAGCAGCCGACCGGGAAAATACAATGAGCAGTTCTTC.

This clonotype showed up many times. The chain combines TRBV4-2 with TRBJ2-3, with D tentatively TRBD2 (6 bases). Germline assignment: CDR1 LGHNA and CDR2 YNFKEQ. This CDR3 has 16 residues. V shed 0 bases and J shed 5 bases, with 15 bases lying between them. In DNA form, the CDR3 reads TGTGCCAGCAGCCAAGATCGGAGGGGCGGGATAGATACGCAGTATTTT. Its protein is CASSQDRRGGIDTQYF.

The chain has TRBV9 and TRBJ2-2, with D possibly TRBD2 on 5 matching bases. The V end was cut by 4 bases, the J end by 1 base, with 11 bases between. The CDR3 spans 15 residues. Per germline, CDR1 SGDLS and CDR2 YYNGEE. The CDR3: CASSPRAENTGELFF. The DNA of the CDR3 is TGTGCCAGCAGCCCGAGAGCGGAGAACACCGGGGAGCTGTTTTTT.

This rearrangement joins TRBV5-1 to TRBJ2-5; D might be TRBD1 or TRBD2, each matching 5 bases. The CDR3 covers 16 residues. With 0 bases removed from V and 1 base from J, the gap between germline ends came to 13 bases. Germline V gene sequence: CDR1 SGHRS, CDR2 YFSETQ. CDR3: CASSLAGAGGQETQYF. The CDR3, as DNA: TGCGCCAGCAGCTTGGCCGGGGCAGGTGGCCAAGAGACCCAGTACTTC.